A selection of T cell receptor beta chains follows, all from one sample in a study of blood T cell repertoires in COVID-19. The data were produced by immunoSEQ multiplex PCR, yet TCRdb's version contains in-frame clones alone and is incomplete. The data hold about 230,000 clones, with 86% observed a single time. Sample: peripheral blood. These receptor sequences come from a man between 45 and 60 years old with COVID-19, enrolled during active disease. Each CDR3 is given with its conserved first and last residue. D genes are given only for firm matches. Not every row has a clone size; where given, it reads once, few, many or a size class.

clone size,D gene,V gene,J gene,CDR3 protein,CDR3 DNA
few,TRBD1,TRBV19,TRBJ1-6,CASSIVPGGRNSPLHF,TGTGCCAGTAGTATAGTTCCAGGGGGCAGAAATTCACCCCTCCACTTT
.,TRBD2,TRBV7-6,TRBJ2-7,CASSLSSGAPYEQYF,TGTGCCAGCAGCTTAAGTAGCGGGGCCCCCTACGAGCAGTACTTC
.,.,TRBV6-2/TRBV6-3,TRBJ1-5,CASSYSLQGGYQPQHF,TGTGCCAGCAGTTACTCCTTACAGGGCGGGTATCAGCCCCAGCATTTT
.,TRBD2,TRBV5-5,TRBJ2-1,CASSSRTSGALGEQFF,TGTGCCAGCAGCTCTAGGACTAGCGGGGCCTTAGGAGAGCAGTTCTTC
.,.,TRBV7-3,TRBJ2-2,CASSLGPPGSGELFF,TGTGCCAGCAGCTTAGGGCCACCCGGGAGCGGGGAGCTGTTTTTT
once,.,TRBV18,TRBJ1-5,CASSPTGGNQPQHF,TGTGCCAGCTCACCCACGGGTGGCAATCAGCCCCAGCATTTT
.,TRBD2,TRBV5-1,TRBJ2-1,CASSLAGRSGGIYNEQFF,TGCGCCAGCAGCTTGGCAGGGCGGAGCGGGGGAATTTACAATGAGCAGTTCTTC
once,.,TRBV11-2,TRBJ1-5,CASSLGSIGRNQPQHF,TGTGCCAGCAGCTTGGGCAGCATTGGTCGCAATCAGCCCCAGCATTTT
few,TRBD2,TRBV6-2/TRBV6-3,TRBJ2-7,CASSYGGTSGSGYEQYF,TGTGCCAGCAGTTACGGCGGGACTAGCGGGAGTGGGTACGAGCAGTACTTC
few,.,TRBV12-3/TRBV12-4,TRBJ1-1,CASSGQLDTEAFF,TGTGCCAGCAGCGGACAGTTGGACACTGAAGCTTTCTTT
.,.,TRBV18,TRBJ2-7,CASSRTETYEQYF,TGTGCCAGCTCAAGGACAGAGACCTACGAGCAGTACTTC
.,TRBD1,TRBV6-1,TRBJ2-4,CASSEVGRGLAKNIQYF,TGTGCCAGCAGTGAAGTGGGCAGGGGGCTGGCCAAAAACATTCAGTACTTC
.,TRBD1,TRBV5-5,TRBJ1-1,CASSATGETEAFF,TGTGCCAGCAGCGCCACAGGGGAAACTGAAGCTTTCTTT
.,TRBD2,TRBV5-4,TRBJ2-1,CASSLGLAGIMSYNEQFF,TGTGCCAGCAGCTTAGGACTAGCGGGTATTATGTCCTACAATGAGCAGTTCTTC
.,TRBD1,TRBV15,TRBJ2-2,CATSRDLDRVSTGELFF,TGTGCCACCAGCAGAGATCTGGACAGGGTTTCCACCGGGGAGCTGTTTTTT
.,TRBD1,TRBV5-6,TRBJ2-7,CASSFGQVTLYEQYF,TGTGCCAGCAGCTTCGGACAGGTTACTCTCTACGAGCAGTACTTC
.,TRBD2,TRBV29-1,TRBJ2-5,CSVEWTSSQETQYF,TGCAGCGTTGAATGGACTAGCAGTCAAGAGACCCAGTACTTC
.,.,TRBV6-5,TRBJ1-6,CASSFWDTYNSPLHF,TGTGCCAGCAGTTTCTGGGACACATATAATTCACCCCTCCACTTT
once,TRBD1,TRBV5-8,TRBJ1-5,CASSLGQGDGQPQHF,TGTGCCAGCAGCTTGGGACAGGGTGACGGTCAGCCCCAGCATTTT
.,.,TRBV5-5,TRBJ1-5,CASSLLQGSNQPQHF,TGTGCCAGCAGCTTACTACAGGGTAGCAATCAGCCCCAGCATTTT
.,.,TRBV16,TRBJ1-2,CASSQEEGEPNYGYTF,TGTGCCAGCAGCCAAGAAGAGGGCGAGCCTAACTATGGCTACACCTTC
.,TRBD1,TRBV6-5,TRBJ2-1,CASSYASTGLNEQFF,TGTGCCAGCAGTTACGCCTCGACAGGGCTCAATGAGCAGTTCTTC
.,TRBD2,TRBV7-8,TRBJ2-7,CASSTGLAPYEQYF,TGTGCCAGCAGCACTGGACTAGCGCCCTACGAGCAGTACTTC
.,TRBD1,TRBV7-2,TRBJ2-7,CASSLGTGVYEQYF,TGTGCCAGCAGCTTAGGGACAGGGGTCTACGAGCAGTACTTC
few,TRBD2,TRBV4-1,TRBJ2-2,CASSQDVGGANTGELFF,TGCGCCAGCAGCCAAGATGTTGGGGGGGCGAACACCGGGGAGCTGTTTTTT
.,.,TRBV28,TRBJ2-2,CASTPPGGRFTGELFF,TGTGCCAGCACCCCTCCCGGGGGGCGCTTCACCGGGGAGCTGTTTTTT
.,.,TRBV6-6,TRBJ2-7,CASSLDGSSYEQYF,TGTGCCAGCAGTCTGGACGGGAGCTCCTACGAGCAGTACTTC
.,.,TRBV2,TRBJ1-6,CASRNRDNNSPLHF,TGTGCCAGCAGGAACAGGGATAATAATTCACCCCTCCACTTT
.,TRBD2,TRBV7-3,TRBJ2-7,CASKLSSGSDEQYF,TGTGCCAGCAAATTGTCTAGCGGGAGCGACGAGCAGTACTTC
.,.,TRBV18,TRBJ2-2,CASSPNTDTGELFF,TGTGCCAGCTCACCGAATACGGACACCGGGGAGCTGTTTTTT
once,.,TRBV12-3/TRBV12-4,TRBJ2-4,CASSLEGADIQYF,TGTGCCAGCAGTTTGGAGGGAGCGGACATTCAGTACTTC
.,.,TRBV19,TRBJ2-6,CASSMAGNIAGANVLTF,TGTGCCAGTAGTATGGCAGGGAATATCGCTGGGGCCAACGTCCTGACTTTC
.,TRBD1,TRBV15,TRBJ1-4,CATSRTYPGQNEKLFF,TGTGCCACCAGCCGTACGTATCCGGGACAGAATGAAAAACTGTTTTTT
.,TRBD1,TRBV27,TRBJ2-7,CASSLLGQDSYEQYF,TGTGCCAGCAGTTTACTAGGACAGGACTCCTACGAGCAGTACTTC
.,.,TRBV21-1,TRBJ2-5,CASSTRFTGRPQETQYF,TGTGCCAGCAGCACGAGGTTCACAGGGCGTCCCCAAGAGACCCAGTACTTC
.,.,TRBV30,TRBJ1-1,CAWRHRVSEAFF,TGTGCCTGGAGACACAGGGTCTCTGAAGCTTTCTTT
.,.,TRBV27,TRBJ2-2,CASAPTGWATGELFF,TGTGCCAGCGCCCCTACAGGGTGGGCCACCGGGGAGCTGTTTTTT
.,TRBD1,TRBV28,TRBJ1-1,CASSEVGLQGIWGVGDTEAFF,TGTGCCAGCAGTGAGGTTGGATTACAGGGGATTTGGGGGGTTGGGGACACTGAAGCTTTCTTT
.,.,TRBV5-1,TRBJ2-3,CASSFSESTDTQYF,TGCGCCAGCAGCTTTAGCGAGTCCACAGATACGCAGTATTTT
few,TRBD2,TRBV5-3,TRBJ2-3,CARSFQAQRRGTDTQYF,TGTGCCAGAAGCTTTCAAGCTCAAAGGCGGGGGACAGATACGCAGTATTTT
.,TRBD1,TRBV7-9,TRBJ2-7,CASSFRDRVFEQYF,TGTGCCAGCAGCTTCCGGGACAGGGTGTTCGAGCAGTACTTC
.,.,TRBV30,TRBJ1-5,CAWSVGFGAQPQHF,TGTGCCTGGAGTGTAGGTTTTGGGGCTCAGCCCCAGCATTTT
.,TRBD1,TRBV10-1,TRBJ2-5,CASSPGQGETQYF,TGCGCCAGCAGCCCTGGACAGGGAGAGACCCAGTACTTC
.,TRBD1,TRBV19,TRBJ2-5,CASTRSGTGGMETQYF,TGTGCCAGTACCAGATCCGGGACAGGGGGGATGGAGACCCAGTACTTC
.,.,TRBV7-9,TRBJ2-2,CASSPGGDTGELFF,TGTGCCAGCAGCCCAGGAGGAGACACCGGGGAGCTGTTTTTT
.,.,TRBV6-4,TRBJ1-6,CASTPGFGLKGGSYNSPLHF,TGTGCCAGCACCCCAGGTTTCGGGCTAAAAGGAGGCTCCTATAATTCACCCCTCCACTTT